The entry below describes one TCR beta chain. The study drew participants aged about 18 to 95 years from roughly 25 US areas. Assignments of participants to cohorts depended upon their own reported clinical history. All recovered Cohort 3 donors got two negative PCRs, got clearance, or saw symptom resolution. The entry originates in a study of blood T cell repertoires in COVID-19. How the authors handled the data: Reference gene primer amplification in the assay estimated nucleated cell counts. Sequencing used immunoSEQ multiplex PCR; TCRdb keeps in-frame clones, though not all of them. V and J calls plus clone size are reproduced from that table; the DNA served to infer D and trimming. The sample lists a few hundred thousand clones, approximately 87% occurring once. This CDR3 comprises 14 residues. With V trimmed by 6 bases and J by 4 bases, 7 bases remained unmatched. Germline CDR1 and CDR2: SQVTM and ANQGSEA.

The rearrangement joins TRBV29-1 to TRBJ1-2, with TRBD1 matching over 11 bases. The source of this sequence is a man younger than 45 who had recovered from COVID-19. Sequenced material: PBMCs or T cells enriched from blood (not recorded which). The CDR3 DNA follows: TGCAGCGTCATTCGGACAGGGGGCGGCTATGGCTACACCTTC. It is translated as CSVIRTGGGYGYTF.